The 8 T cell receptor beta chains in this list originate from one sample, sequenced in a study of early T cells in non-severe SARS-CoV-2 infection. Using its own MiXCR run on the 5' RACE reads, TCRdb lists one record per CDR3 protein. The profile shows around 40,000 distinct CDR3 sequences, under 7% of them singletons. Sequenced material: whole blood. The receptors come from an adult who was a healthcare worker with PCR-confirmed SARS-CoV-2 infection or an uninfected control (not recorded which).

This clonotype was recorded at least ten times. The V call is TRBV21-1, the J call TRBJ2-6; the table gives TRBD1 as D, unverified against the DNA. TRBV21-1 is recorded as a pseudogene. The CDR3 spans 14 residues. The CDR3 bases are TGTGCCAGCAGCCACAGGGCTGGGGCCAACGTCCTGACTTTC. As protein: CASSHRAGANVLTF.

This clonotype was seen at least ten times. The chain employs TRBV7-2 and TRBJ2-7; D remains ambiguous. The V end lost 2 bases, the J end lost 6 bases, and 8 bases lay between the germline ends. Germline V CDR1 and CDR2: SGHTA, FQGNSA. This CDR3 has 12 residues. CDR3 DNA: TGTGCCAGCAGCTTATCGAGGTCCGAGCAGTACTTC. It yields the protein CASSLSRSEQYF. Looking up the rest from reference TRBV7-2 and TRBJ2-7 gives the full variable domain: GAGVSQSPSNKVTEKGKDVELRCDPISGHTALYWYRQSLGQGLEFLIYFQGNSAPDKSGLPSDRFSAERTGGSVSTLTIQRTQQEDSAVYLCASSLSRSEQYFGPGTRLTVT.

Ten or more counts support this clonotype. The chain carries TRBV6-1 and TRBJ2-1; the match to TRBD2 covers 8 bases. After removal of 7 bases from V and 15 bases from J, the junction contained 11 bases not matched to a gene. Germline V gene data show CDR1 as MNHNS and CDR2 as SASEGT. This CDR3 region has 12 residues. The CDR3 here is CASTHRGLAGFF. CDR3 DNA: TGTGCCAGCACTCACCGCGGCCTAGCGGGGTTCTTC.

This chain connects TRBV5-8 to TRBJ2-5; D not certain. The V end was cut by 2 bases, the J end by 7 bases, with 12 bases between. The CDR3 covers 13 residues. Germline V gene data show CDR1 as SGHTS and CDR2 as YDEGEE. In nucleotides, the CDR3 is TGTGCCAGCAGCTTCAGATTGTCAGGGACCCAGTACTTC. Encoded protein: CASSFRLSGTQYF.

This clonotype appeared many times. CDR3 nucleotide sequence: TGTGCCAGCAGGCATCGGGTAGCGGGAGCTGCGAACACCGGGGAGCTGTTTTTT. As protein: CASRHRVAGAANTGELFF. The chain joins TRBV12-3 or TRBV12-4 to TRBJ2-2; 9 bases agree with TRBD2. Trimming cost V 6 bases and J 0 bases; bases outside gene matches: 11. This CDR3 has 18 amino acids.

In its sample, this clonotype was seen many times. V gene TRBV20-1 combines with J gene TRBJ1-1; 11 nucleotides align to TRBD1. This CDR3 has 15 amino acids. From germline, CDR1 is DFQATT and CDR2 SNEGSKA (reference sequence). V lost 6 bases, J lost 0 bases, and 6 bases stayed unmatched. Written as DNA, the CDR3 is TGCAGTGCCGCGGACAGGGGGCGAGTGAACACTGAAGCTTTCTTT. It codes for CSAADRGRVNTEAFF.

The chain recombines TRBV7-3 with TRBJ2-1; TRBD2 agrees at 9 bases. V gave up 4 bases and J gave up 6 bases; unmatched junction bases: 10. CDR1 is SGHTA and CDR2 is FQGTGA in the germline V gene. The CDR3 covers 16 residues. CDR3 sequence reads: CASSSQPSGKSNEQFF. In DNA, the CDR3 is TGTGCCAGCAGCTCCCAACCTAGCGGGAAAAGCAATGAGCAGTTCTTC. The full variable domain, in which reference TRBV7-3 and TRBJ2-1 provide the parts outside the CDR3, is GAGVSQTPSNKVTEKGKYVELRCDPISGHTALYWYRQSLGQGPEFLIYFQGTGAADDSGLPNDRFFAVRPEGSVSTLKIQRTERGDSAVYLCASSSQPSGKSNEQFFGPGTRLTVL.

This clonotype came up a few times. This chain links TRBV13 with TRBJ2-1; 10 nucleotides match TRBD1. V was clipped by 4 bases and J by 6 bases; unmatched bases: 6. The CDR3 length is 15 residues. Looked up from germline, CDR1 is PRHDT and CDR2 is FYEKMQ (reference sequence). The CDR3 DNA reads TGTGCCAGCAGCTACCGGGACAGGGGAGGCAATGAGCAGTTCTTC. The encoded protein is CASSYRDRGGNEQFF.